There are a few counts of the clone carrying this T cell receptor (beta chain). Antigen unknown. Germline CDR1 SGHNT, CDR2 YYREEE (reference sequence). The CDR3 loop spans 16 amino acids. The V and J ends lost 2 bases and 6 bases, in that order; junction bases with no gene match: 8. Researchers made TCR cDNA using 5'RACE template switching, and this step added a universal primer site and UMIs. TCRdb called the 5' RACE reads again in MiXCR, with one record for every CDR3 protein. This table has 250,000 to 350,000 distinct CDR3 sequences, about 6.9% appearing once. This entry comes from a study of T cells after yellow fever vaccination. Study results and limitations: Reappearance after the booster was observed for most primary-vaccination clones (about 97% CD4, roughly 90% CD8).

The sample was PBMCs, taken roughly 46 days after the first yellow fever vaccination. The sequence derives from a man aged 18 to 29 who received the YFV17D yellow fever vaccine. The chain couples TRBV5-4 to TRBJ2-1; TRBD1 agrees at 10 bases. CDR3 loop: CASSFYGTGASNEQFF. CDR3 in DNA: TGTGCCAGCAGCTTTTACGGGACAGGGGCTTCCAATGAGCAGTTCTTC.